This T cell receptor beta chain comes out of a study of CD8+ T cells in alopecia areata. TCR sequencing used cDNA made by reverse transcription of extracted RNA. The protocol was immunoSEQ multiplex PCR, while the TCRdb copy is restricted to in-frame clones and leaves out a portion. The sample lists just over 150,000 clones; 50% to 65% were seen once. This clone has just a few counts. The CDR3 length is 15 residues. The V gene's germline CDR1 is MNHEY and CDR2 SVGAGI. V lost 6 bases and J lost 3; bases outside the gene matches: 9. This sequence joins TRBV6-5 and TRBJ2-7; 9 bases agree with TRBD1. This receptor was identified in a human donor with alopecia areata. The sequencing here drew on CD8+ T cells sorted from blood, taken at week 0. Here the CDR3 DNA reads TGTGCCAGCAGGCCCACAGGGGGCCGAGTCTACGAGCAGTACTTC. Its translation: CASRPTGGRVYEQYF.